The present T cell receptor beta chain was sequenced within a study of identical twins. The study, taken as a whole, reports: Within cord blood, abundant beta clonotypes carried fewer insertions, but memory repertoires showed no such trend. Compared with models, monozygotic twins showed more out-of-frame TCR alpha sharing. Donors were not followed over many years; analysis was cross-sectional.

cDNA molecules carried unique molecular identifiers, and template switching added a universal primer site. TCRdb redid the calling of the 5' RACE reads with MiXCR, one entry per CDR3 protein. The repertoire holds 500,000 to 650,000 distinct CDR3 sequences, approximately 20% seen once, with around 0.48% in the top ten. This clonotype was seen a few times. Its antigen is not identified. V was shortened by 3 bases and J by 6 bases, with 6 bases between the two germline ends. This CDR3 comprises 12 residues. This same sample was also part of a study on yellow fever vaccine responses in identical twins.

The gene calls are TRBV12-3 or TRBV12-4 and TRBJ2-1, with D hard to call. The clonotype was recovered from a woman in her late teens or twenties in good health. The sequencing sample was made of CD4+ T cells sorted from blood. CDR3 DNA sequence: TGTGCCAGCAGTTTTGTCGGCAATGAGCAGTTCTTC. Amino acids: CASSFVGNEQFF.